One TCR beta chain is described in this entry. Its antigen remains unknown. The data are from a study of cytomegalovirus exposure and HLA in healthy donors. V was clipped by 4 bases and J by 3 bases; unmatched bases: 7. Germline V CDR1 and CDR2: SGHDN, FVKESK. The CDR3 is made up of 15 amino acids. The PCR was carried out with 60 Vbeta primers and 13 Jbeta primers. Clones were read by immunoSEQ multiplex PCR, and TCRdb kept only the in-frame ones, dropping some. Of about 80,000 clones in the sample, less than 80% were seen once. Study results and limitations: Among TCR beta chains, those listed as cytomegalovirus-associated numbered approximately 150.

The chain employs TRBV14 and TRBJ2-3; TRBD1 matches at 7 bases. This receptor was taken from a woman aged 45-60 years in good health and CMV-seropositive. Sequencing was done on a sample of PBMCs. CDR3 nucleotides: TGTGCCAGCAGCCGTTTCGACAGGGAAACAGATACGCAGTATTTT. It yields the protein CASSRFDRETDTQYF.